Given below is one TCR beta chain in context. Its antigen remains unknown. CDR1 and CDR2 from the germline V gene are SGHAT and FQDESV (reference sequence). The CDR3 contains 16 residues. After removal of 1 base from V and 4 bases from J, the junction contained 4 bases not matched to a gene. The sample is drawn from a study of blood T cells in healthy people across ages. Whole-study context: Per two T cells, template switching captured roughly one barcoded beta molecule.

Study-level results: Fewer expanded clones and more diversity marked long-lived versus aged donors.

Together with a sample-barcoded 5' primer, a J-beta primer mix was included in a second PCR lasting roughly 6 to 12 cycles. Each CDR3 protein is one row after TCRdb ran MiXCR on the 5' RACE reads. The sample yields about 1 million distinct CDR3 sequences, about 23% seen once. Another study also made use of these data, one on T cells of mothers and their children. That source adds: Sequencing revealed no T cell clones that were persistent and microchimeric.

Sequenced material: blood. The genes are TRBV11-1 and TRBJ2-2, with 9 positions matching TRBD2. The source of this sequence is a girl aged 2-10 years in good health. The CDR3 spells CASSLETGLATGELFF. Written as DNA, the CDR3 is TGTGCCAGCAGCTTAGAAACGGGACTAGCCACCGGGGAGCTGTTTTTT.